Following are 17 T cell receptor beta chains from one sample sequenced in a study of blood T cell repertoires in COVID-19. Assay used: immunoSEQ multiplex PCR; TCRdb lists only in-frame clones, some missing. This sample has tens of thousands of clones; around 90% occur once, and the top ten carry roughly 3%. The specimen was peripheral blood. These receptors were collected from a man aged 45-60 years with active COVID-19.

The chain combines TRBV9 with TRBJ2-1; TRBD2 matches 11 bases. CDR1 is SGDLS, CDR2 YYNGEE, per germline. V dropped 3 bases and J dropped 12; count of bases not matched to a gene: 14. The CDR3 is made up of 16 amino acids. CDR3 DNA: TGTGCCAGCAGCGCCAGGTCGGCTAGCGGGGGGCCGGGGCAGTTCTTC. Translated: CASSARSASGGPGQFF.

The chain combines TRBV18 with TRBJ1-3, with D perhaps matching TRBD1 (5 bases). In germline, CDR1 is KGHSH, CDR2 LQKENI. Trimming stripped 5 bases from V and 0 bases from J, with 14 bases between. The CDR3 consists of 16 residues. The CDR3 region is CASSAGGYYSGNTIYF. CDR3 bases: TGTGCCAGCTCAGCCGGGGGATACTACTCTGGAAACACCATATATTTT.

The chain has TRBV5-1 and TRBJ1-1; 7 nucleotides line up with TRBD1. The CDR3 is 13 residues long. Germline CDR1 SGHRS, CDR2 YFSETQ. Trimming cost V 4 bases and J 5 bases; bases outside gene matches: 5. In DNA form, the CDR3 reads TGCGCCAGCAGCACCCCAGGGGGGACTGAAGCTTTCTTT. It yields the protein CASSTPGGTEAFF.

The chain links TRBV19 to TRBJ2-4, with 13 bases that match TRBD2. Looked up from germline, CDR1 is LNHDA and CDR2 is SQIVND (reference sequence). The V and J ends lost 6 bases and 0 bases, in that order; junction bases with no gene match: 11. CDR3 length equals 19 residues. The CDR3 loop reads CASSQRTSGGSLAKNIQYF. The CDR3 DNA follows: TGTGCCAGTAGCCAGAGGACTAGCGGGGGTTCCCTAGCCAAAAACATTCAGTACTTC.

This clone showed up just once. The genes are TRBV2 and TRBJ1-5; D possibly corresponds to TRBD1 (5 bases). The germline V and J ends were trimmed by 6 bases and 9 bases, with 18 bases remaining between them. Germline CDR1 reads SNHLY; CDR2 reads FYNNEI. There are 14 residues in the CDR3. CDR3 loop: CASSQGFGYRPQHF. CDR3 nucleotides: TGTGCCAGCAGCCAGGGATTTGGGTATAGGCCCCAGCATTTT.

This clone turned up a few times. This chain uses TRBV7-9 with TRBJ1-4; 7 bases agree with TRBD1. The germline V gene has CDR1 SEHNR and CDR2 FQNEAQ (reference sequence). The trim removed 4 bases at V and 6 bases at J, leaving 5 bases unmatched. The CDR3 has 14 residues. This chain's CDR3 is CASSSLDRDEKLFF. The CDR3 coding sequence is TGTGCCAGCAGCTCCCTCGACAGGGATGAAAAACTGTTTTTT.

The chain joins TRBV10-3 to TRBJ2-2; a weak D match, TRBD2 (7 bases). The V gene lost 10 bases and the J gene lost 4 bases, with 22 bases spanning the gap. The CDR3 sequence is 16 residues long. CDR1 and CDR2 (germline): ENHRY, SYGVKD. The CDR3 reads CATRLGGRGTTGELFF. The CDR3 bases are TGTGCCACTCGGTTAGGTGGGAGGGGGACCACCGGGGAGCTGTTTTTT.

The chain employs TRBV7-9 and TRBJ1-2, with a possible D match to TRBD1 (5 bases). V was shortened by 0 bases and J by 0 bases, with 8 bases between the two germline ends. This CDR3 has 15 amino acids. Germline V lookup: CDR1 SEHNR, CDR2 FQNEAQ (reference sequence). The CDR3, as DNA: TGTGCCAGCAGCTTAGCTGGACAAACTAACTATGGCTACACCTTC. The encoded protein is CASSLAGQTNYGYTF.

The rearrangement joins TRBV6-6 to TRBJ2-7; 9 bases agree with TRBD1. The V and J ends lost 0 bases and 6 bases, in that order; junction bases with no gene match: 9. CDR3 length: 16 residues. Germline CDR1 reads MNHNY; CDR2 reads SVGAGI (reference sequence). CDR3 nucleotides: TGTGCCAGCAGTTACTCGCCGGGACAGGGTTTCGGCGAGCAGTACTTC. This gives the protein CASSYSPGQGFGEQYF.

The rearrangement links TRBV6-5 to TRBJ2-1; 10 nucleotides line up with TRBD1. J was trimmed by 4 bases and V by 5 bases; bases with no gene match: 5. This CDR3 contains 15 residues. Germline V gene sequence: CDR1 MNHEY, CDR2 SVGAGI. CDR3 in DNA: TGTGCCAGCAGTAGACAGGGGGCTTCTTACAATGAGCAGTTCTTC. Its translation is CASSRQGASYNEQFF.

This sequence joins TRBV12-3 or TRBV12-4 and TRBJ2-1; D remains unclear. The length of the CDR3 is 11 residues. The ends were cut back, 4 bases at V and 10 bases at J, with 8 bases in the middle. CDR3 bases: TGTGCCAGCAGTTCTCGGTTCGAGCAGTTCTTC. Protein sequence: CASSSRFEQFF.

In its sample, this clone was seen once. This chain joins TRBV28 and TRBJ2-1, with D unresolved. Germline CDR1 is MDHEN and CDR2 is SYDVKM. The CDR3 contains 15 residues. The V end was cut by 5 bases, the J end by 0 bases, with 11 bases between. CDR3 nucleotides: TGTGCCAGCAGTGAGACTTCCAGCTCCTACAATGAGCAGTTCTTC. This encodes CASSETSSSYNEQFF.

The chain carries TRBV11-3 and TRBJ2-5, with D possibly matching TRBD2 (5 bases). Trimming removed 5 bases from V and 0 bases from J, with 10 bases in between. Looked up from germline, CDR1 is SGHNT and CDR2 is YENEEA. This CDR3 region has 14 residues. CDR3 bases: TGTGCCAGCAGCCCCGGGATCAACCAAGAGACCCAGTACTTC. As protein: CASSPGINQETQYF.

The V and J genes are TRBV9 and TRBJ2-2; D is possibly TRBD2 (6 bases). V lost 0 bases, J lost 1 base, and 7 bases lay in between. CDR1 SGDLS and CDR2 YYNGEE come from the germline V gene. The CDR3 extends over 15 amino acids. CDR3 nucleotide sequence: TGTGCCAGCAGCGTAGTCGGGAGGAACACCGGGGAGCTGTTTTTT. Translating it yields CASSVVGRNTGELFF.

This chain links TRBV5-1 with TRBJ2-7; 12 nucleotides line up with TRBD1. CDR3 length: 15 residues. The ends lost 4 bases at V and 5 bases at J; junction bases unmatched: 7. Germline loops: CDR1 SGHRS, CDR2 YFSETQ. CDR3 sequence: CASSPRDRGLDEQYF. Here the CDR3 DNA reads TGCGCCAGCAGCCCCCGGGACAGGGGGCTCGACGAGCAGTACTTC.

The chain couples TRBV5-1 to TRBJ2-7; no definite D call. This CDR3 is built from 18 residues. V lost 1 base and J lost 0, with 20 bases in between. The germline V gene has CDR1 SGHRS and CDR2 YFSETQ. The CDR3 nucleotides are TGCGCCAGCAGCTTGAGTCCACCACTCATCACCCTCTCCTACGAGCAGTACGTC. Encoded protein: CASSLSPPLITLSYEQYV.

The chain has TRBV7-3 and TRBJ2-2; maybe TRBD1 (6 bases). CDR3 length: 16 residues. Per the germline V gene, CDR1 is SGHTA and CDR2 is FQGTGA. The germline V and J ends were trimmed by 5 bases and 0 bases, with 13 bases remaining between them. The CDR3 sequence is CASSPRGGANTGELFF. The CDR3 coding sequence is TGTGCCAGCAGCCCCCGAGGGGGAGCGAACACCGGGGAGCTGTTTTTT.